The T cell receptor (beta chain) under discussion was sequenced for a study of cytomegalovirus exposure and HLA in healthy donors. Of note for this clone: Its target is not known.

The CDR3 loop spans 15 amino acids. Unmatched junction bases numbered 12, after V lost 4 bases and J lost 6 bases. Germline CDR1 and CDR2: PRHDT and FYEKMQ (reference sequence). Both 60 Vbeta primers and 13 Jbeta primers went into the PCR. Libraries were prepared by immunoSEQ multiplex PCR; TCRdb keeps only in-frame clonotypes and omits some of them. Found here are around 78,000 clones, approximately 72% of them singletons; the top ten hold 8.5% to 14%. Overall study findings and caveats: Being productive about 87% or about 30% of the time was typical of most TCR beta V segments in an earlier analysis. Highly shared sequence variants in one cluster were likely a sequencing artifact.

The sequence was collected from a woman in her thirties or forties in good health and CMV-seropositive. Source material: PBMCs. V and J are TRBV13 and TRBJ2-7, with 7 bases lining up with TRBD1. CDR3 loop: CASSSRTGQIGEQYF. The CDR3 DNA sequence: TGTGCCAGCAGCTCGCGGACAGGACAGATAGGCGAGCAGTACTTC.